The 32 T cell receptor beta chains below come from one sample, sequenced in a study of T cell responses to AZD1222 COVID-19 vaccine. The protocol was immunoSEQ multiplex PCR, while the TCRdb copy is restricted to in-frame clones and leaves out a portion. The data hold roughly 250,000 clones, with 90% to 95% observed a single time. Here the sequenced sample was peripheral blood, taken on day 0 of AZD1222 vaccination. These TCRs come from an adult in good health.

This clone was detected once. This chain uses TRBV28 with TRBJ2-5; 8 nucleotides align to TRBD1. Unmatched junction bases numbered 2, after V lost 8 bases and J lost 0 bases. The CDR3 runs to 13 residues. The germline V gene encodes CDR1 MDHEN and CDR2 SYDVKM. The CDR3 nucleotides read TGTGCCAGCGGACAGGGCGACCAAGAGACCCAGTACTTC. Amino acids: CASGQGDQETQYF.

The chain is built from TRBV10-3 and TRBJ2-3; D is ambiguous. CDR3 length equals 11 residues. The ends were cut back, 5 bases at V and 4 bases at J, with 4 bases in the middle. CDR1 and CDR2 (germline): ENHRY, SYGVKD. The CDR3 protein is CAISSSDTQYF. CDR3 bases: TGTGCCATCAGTAGCTCAGATACGCAGTATTTT.

The table lists this clone with a count of one. This chain connects TRBV20-1 to TRBJ1-2; 7 positions agree with TRBD1. Germline lookup yields CDR1 DFQATT and CDR2 SNEGSKA (reference sequence). There are 11 residues in the CDR3. DNA for the CDR3: TGCAATGGTCAGGGGGGCTATGGCTACACCTTC. Its protein product is CNGQGGYGYTF.

The chain employs TRBV9 and TRBJ2-7, with 8 bases lining up with TRBD2. This CDR3 is 16 amino acids long. Germline CDR1 and CDR2: SGDLS and YYNGEE. With V trimmed by 0 bases and J by 2 bases, 7 bases remained unmatched. CDR3 sequence reads: CASSVGVAGTTYEQYF. DNA of the CDR3: TGTGCCAGCAGCGTAGGGGTAGCGGGAACGACCTACGAGCAGTACTTC.

The V gene is TRBV5-1, the J gene TRBJ2-7; D unresolved. V lost 0 bases and J lost 0, with 7 bases in between. CDR3 size: 14 residues. CDR1 is SGHRS, CDR2 YFSETQ, per germline. CDR3 protein: CASSLEGASYEQYF. The CDR3 DNA sequence: TGCGCCAGCAGCTTGGAGGGCGCCTCCTACGAGCAGTACTTC. Based on the CDR3 plus reference TRBV5-1 and TRBJ2-7, the full variable domain is KAGVTQTPRYLIKTRGQQVTLSCSPISGHRSVSWYQQTPGQGLQFLFEYFSETQRNKGNFPGRFSGRQFSNSRSEMNVSTLELGDSALYLCASSLEGASYEQYFGPGTRLTVT.

This sequence joins TRBV6-5 and TRBJ1-2; D call uncertain. Germline V gene sequence: CDR1 MNHEY, CDR2 SVGAGI. The CDR3 extends over 14 amino acids. V was shortened by 7 bases and J by 4 bases, with 16 bases between the two germline ends. The CDR3 protein is CASTNPGGPYGYTF. CDR3 sequence (DNA): TGTGCCAGCACCAACCCAGGCGGACCCTATGGCTACACCTTC.

V gene TRBV7-9 combines with J gene TRBJ2-2, with TRBD1 as a possible D gene (6 bases). CDR3 length: 15 amino acids. Trimming took off 6 bases at V and 4 bases at J, with 15 bases between the two ends. Germline V gene sequence: CDR1 SEHNR, CDR2 FQNEAQ (reference sequence). CDR3 sequence reads: CASSHRARGTGELFF. DNA for the CDR3: TGTGCCAGCAGTCATCGGGCCAGGGGCACCGGGGAGCTGTTTTTT. Variable domain in full (rest from reference TRBV7-9 and TRBJ2-2): DTGVSQNPRHKITKRGQNVTFRCDPISEHNRLYWYRQTLGQGPEFLTYFQNEAQLEKSRLLSDRFSAERPKGSFSTLEIQRTEQGDSAMYLCASSHRARGTGELFFGEGSRLTVL.

The chain carries TRBV28 and TRBJ2-7; D tentatively reads TRBD1 or TRBD2 (5 bases each). The CDR3 loop spans 13 amino acids. Between the trimmed V and J ends, which lost 6 bases and 6 bases, there was a span of 15 bases. Germline CDR1 reads MDHEN; CDR2 reads SYDVKM. The CDR3 nucleotides read TGTGCCAGCAGACGAACAGGAGGCATCGAGCAGTACTTC. Amino acid sequence: CASRRTGGIEQYF.

CDR3 sequence: CASSQVGGTVTRDRAFF. The CDR3 nucleotides are TGCGCCAGCAGCCAAGTAGGGGGGACAGTTACTAGAGATCGGGCTTTCTTT. The chain uses TRBV4-1 and TRBJ1-1, with 7 bases aligning to TRBD1. The junction had 19 bases not matched to a gene; V was cut back by 1 base and J by 11 bases. The CDR3 has 17 amino acids. CDR1 is MGHRA, CDR2 YSYEKL, per germline.

V is TRBV29-1 and J is TRBJ2-3; D is possibly TRBD1 (6 bases). The CDR3 spans 17 residues. V shed 5 bases and J shed 0 bases, with 21 bases lying between them. Per the germline V gene, CDR1 is SQVTM and CDR2 is ANQGSEA. CDR3 nucleotide sequence: TGCAGCGTTCGAAGGGGCAGGGGTCTCGCTAGCACAGATACGCAGTATTTT. Its protein is CSVRRGRGLASTDTQYF.

The chain is built from TRBV6-5 and TRBJ1-1; D ambiguous. Germline V gene data show CDR1 as MNHEY and CDR2 as SVGAGI. The CDR3 is made up of 16 amino acids. The V end was cut by 2 bases, the J end by 3 bases, with 16 bases between. This CDR3 reads CASSYGGRRADTEAFF. In DNA form, the CDR3 reads TGTGCCAGCAGTTACGGCGGACGACGGGCGGACACTGAAGCTTTCTTT.

The chain has TRBV2 and TRBJ2-3; D may be TRBD2 (6 bases). V was cut by 4 bases and J by 2 bases, with 19 bases left in between. CDR1 and CDR2 (germline): SNHLY, FYNNEI. The CDR3 runs to 17 residues. The CDR3 coding sequence is TGTGCCAGCAGTGGCCCCTCGGCGGGACTGGTCACAGATACGCAGTATTTT. Its protein is CASSGPSAGLVTDTQYF.

The V gene is TRBV2, the J gene TRBJ1-1; 8 nucleotides match TRBD1. This CDR3 has 13 residues. Germline trimming cut 7 bases from V and 3 bases from J; bases unmatched to any gene: 4. Germline V gives CDR1 SNHLY, CDR2 FYNNEI. DNA for the CDR3: TGTGCCAGCACCTCGGACAGGGACACTGAAGCTTTCTTT. It codes for CASTSDRDTEAFF.

The gene calls are TRBV10-3 and TRBJ2-3, with a tentative D call TRBD2 (6 bases). The V and J ends lost 6 bases and 1 base respectively, with 8 bases between them. Germline V CDR1 and CDR2: ENHRY, SYGVKD. The CDR3 spans 13 residues. The CDR3 is CAIRTGGTDTQYF. CDR3 bases: TGTGCCATCAGGACGGGGGGCACAGATACGCAGTATTTT.

CDR3 sequence (DNA): TGTGCCAGCAGGTCGCAGCGGAAACTATCCTACAATGAGCAGTTCTTC. Its translation: CASRSQRKLSYNEQFF. This chain joins TRBV28 and TRBJ2-1; TRBD2 might be the D (5 bases). From germline, CDR1 is MDHEN and CDR2 SYDVKM. Trimming stripped 6 bases from V and 1 base from J, with 16 bases between. The CDR3 is made up of 16 amino acids.

The chain carries TRBV6-1 and TRBJ2-1, with D tentatively TRBD1 (5 bases). Germline CDR1 is MNHNS and CDR2 is SASEGT. The germline V and J ends were trimmed by 1 base and 13 bases, with 20 bases remaining between them. The CDR3 has 15 amino acids. The CDR3 sequence is CASSEGSLGVQGQFF. DNA for the CDR3: TGTGCCAGCAGTGAAGGGAGTCTTGGGGTCCAGGGCCAGTTCTTC.

This chain connects TRBV4-3 to TRBJ1-4; D is unclear. Germline CDR1 and CDR2: LGHNA and YSLEER. The CDR3 runs to 14 residues. Trimming pared 0 bases from V and 12 bases from J, leaving 14 bases between. The CDR3 region is CASSQDMWSRQLFF. The CDR3 bases are TGCGCCAGCAGCCAAGATATGTGGAGTCGGCAACTGTTTTTT.

This chain joins TRBV6-5 and TRBJ2-1; D may be TRBD1 (6 bases). This CDR3 region has 15 residues. The V gene lost 2 bases and the J gene lost 5 bases, with 13 bases spanning the gap. Germline CDR1 and CDR2: MNHEY and SVGAGI. CDR3 bases: TGTGCCAGCAGTTACCAGGGGCAGGGGAACAATGAGCAGTTCTTC. Its protein product is CASSYQGQGNNEQFF.

The chain combines TRBV7-9 with TRBJ2-7; 7 bases are a match to TRBD2. The J segment lost 3 bases and the V segment lost 7 bases, leaving 3 bases of the junction unmatched. The CDR3 contains 12 residues. CDR1 is SEHNR and CDR2 is FQNEAQ in the germline V gene (reference sequence). CDR3 sequence (DNA): TGTGCCAGCATGCCTAGCGGCTACGAGCAGTACTTC. It codes for CASMPSGYEQYF.

This rearrangement joins TRBV19 to TRBJ2-2, with 10 nucleotides matching TRBD1. The J segment lost 5 bases and the V segment lost 6 bases, leaving 6 bases of the junction unmatched. The CDR3 runs 15 residues. Germline loops: CDR1 LNHDA, CDR2 SQIVND (reference sequence). The CDR3 DNA reads as TGTGCCAGTAGGGGACAGGGGTCACGGACCGGGGAGCTGTTTTTT. Translated, it gives CASRGQGSRTGELFF. Supplemented by reference TRBV19 and TRBJ2-2, the full variable domain reads DGGITQSPKYLFRKEGQNVTLSCEQNLNHDAMYWYRQDPGQGLRLIYYSQIVNDFQKGDIAEGYSVSREKKESFPLTVTSAQKNPTAFYLCASRGQGSRTGELFFGEGSRLTVL.

V usage is TRBV2 and J usage is TRBJ1-4; D remains ambiguous. V was pared by 2 bases and J by 0 bases, with 7 bases between. Per germline, CDR1 SNHLY and CDR2 FYNNEI. The CDR3 is made up of 15 amino acids. The CDR3 bases are TGTGCCAGCAGTGAACAGGCGCCAACTAATGAAAAACTGTTTTTT. This codes for CASSEQAPTNEKLFF.

The DNA for the CDR3 is TGCGCCAGCAGTCCTCGAGGGCGAGGGAACACTGAAGCTTTCTTT. It specifies CASSPRGRGNTEAFF. The rearrangement uses TRBV23-1 and TRBJ1-1; D unresolved. TRBV23-1 is annotated as an ORF whose role is uncertain. Trimming removed 4 bases from V and 1 base from J, with 13 bases in between. This CDR3 has 15 amino acids.

The chain is built from TRBV3-1 (or the pseudogene TRBV3-2) and TRBJ1-2; TRBD1 might be the D (5 bases). The V gene lost 4 bases and the J gene lost 5 bases, with 11 bases spanning the gap. Per germline, CDR1 LGHDT and CDR2 YNNKEL (reference sequence). CDR3 length equals 13 residues. The CDR3 DNA follows: TGTGCCAGCAGCCCTGCGGGGGAGTATGGCTACACCTTC. Protein: CASSPAGEYGYTF.

The J gene is TRBJ2-7, the V gene TRBV7-2; D remains unclear. This CDR3 is 12 amino acids long. CDR1 and CDR2 from the germline V gene are SGHTA and FQGNSA. The germline V and J ends were trimmed by 5 bases and 2 bases, with 7 bases remaining between them. This chain's CDR3 is CASSPNTYEQYF. CDR3 DNA: TGTGCCAGCAGCCCGAACACCTACGAGCAGTACTTC.

This rearrangement joins TRBV6-5 to TRBJ1-6; D unresolved. CDR1 is MNHEY and CDR2 is SVGAGI in the germline V gene. This CDR3 has 14 amino acids. Trimming removed 2 bases at V and 9 bases at J, with 11 bases between. CDR3 amino acids: CASSYGVPSSPLHF. In DNA, the CDR3 is TGTGCCAGCAGTTACGGGGTACCCTCTTCACCCCTCCACTTT.

The chain joins TRBV5-1 to TRBJ2-3, with 12 bases matching TRBD2. This CDR3 is built from 15 residues. With V trimmed by 4 bases and J by 4 bases, 4 bases remained unmatched. Germline lookup yields CDR1 SGHRS and CDR2 YFSETQ. CDR3 loop: CASSPTSGGADTQYF. CDR3 coding DNA: TGCGCCAGCAGCCCGACTAGCGGGGGAGCAGATACGCAGTATTTT.

This clone came up a few times. V gene TRBV10-2 combines with J gene TRBJ1-5; 10 bases line up with TRBD1. Germline CDR1 and CDR2: WSHSY and SAAADI. CDR3 length: 13 residues. The ends lost 10 bases at V and 6 bases at J; junction bases unmatched: 6. This CDR3 is CATGQGLFQPQHF. The CDR3 coding sequence is TGCGCCACGGGACAGGGGCTTTTTCAGCCCCAGCATTTT.

The chain couples TRBV7-8 to TRBJ2-1; maybe TRBD2 (5 bases). There are 15 residues in the CDR3. V gave up 10 bases and J gave up 7 bases, with 23 bases separating them. Germline V gives CDR1 SGHVS, CDR2 FQNEAQ. The CDR3: CATTPGENRYNEQFF. The CDR3 nucleotides read TGTGCCACTACCCCTGGGGAGAATCGGTATAATGAGCAGTTCTTC. The full variable domain, completed using reference TRBV7-8 and TRBJ2-1, is GAGVSQSPRYKVAKRGQDVALRCDPISGHVSLFWYQQALGQGPEFLTYFQNEAQLDKSGLPSDRFFAERPEGSVSTLKIQRTQQEDSAVYLCATTPGENRYNEQFFGPGTRLTVL.

The chain combines TRBV24-1 with TRBJ2-2; tentatively, D is TRBD1 (6 bases). V shed 5 bases and J shed 5 bases, with 11 bases lying between them. This CDR3 contains 14 residues. Germline-derived CDR1 and CDR2 are KGHDR and SFDVKD. CDR3: CATSGTGWTGELFF. The CDR3 nucleotides are TGTGCCACCAGTGGTACAGGGTGGACCGGGGAGCTGTTTTTT.

The V gene is TRBV13, the J gene TRBJ1-2; no clear D gene. Germline V lookup: CDR1 PRHDT, CDR2 FYEKMQ (reference sequence). The CDR3 totals 12 residues. V was pared by 4 bases and J by 8 bases, with 11 bases between. The DNA for the CDR3 is TGTGCCAGCAGCTACCGAGATCTCGGCTACACCTTC. It encodes CASSYRDLGYTF.

This rearrangement joins TRBV9 to TRBJ2-5; 10 nucleotides line up with TRBD2. The CDR3 covers 16 residues. Germline lookup yields CDR1 SGDLS and CDR2 YYNGEE. V shed 1 base, J shed 5 bases, and the junction held 8 bases outside the gene matches. The CDR3: CASSVQAGGPWETQYF. DNA of the CDR3: TGTGCCAGCAGCGTACAAGCGGGAGGGCCGTGGGAGACCCAGTACTTC. Filled out from reference TRBV9 and TRBJ2-5, the complete variable domain reads DSGVTQTPKHLITATGQRVTLRCSPRSGDLSVYWYQQSLDQGLQFLIQYYNGEERAKGNILERFSAQQFPDLHSELNLSSLELGDSALYFCASSVQAGGPWETQYFGPGTRLLVL.

As concerns this clone: Within the sample, other DNA sequences also encode this same CDR3. V is TRBV6-5 and J is TRBJ2-3, with D unclear. This CDR3 comprises 13 residues. Trimming removed 6 bases from V and 0 bases from J, with 7 bases in between. CDR1 MNHEY and CDR2 SVGAGI come from the germline V gene. CDR3 sequence: CASRGPSTDTQYF. The CDR3 nucleotides read TGTGCCAGCAGAGGGCCTAGCACAGATACGCAGTATTTT.